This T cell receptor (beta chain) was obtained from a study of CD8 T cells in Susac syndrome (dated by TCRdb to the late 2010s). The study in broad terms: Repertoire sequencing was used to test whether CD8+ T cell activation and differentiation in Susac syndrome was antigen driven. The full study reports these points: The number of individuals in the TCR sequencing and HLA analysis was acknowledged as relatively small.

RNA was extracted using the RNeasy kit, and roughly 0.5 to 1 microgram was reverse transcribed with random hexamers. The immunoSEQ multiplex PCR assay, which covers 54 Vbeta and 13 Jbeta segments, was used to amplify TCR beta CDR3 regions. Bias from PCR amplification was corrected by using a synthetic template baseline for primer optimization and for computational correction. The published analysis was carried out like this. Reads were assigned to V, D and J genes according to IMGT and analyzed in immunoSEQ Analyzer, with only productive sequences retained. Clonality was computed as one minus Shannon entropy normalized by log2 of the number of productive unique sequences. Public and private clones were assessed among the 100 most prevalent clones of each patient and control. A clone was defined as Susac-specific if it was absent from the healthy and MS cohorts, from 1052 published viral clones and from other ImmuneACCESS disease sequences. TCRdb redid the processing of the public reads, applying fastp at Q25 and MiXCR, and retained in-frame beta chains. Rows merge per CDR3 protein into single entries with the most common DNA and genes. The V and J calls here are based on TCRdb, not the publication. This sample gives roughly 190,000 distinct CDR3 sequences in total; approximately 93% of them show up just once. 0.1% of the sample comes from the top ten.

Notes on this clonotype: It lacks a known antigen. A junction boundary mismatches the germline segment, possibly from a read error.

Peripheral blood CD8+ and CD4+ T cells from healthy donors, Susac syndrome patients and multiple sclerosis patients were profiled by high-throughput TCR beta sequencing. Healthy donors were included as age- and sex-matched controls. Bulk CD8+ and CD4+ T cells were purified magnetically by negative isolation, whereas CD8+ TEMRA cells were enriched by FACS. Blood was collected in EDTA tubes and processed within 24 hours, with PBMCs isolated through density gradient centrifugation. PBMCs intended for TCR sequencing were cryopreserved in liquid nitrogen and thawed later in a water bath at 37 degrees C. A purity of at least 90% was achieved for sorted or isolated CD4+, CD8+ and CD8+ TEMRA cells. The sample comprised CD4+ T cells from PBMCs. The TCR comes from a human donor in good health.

The CDR3 reads CASSYGTEVFF. In nucleotides, the sequence is TGTGCCAGCAGTTACGGCACTGAAGTTTTCTTT. The chain is encoded by TRBV6-5 joined to TRBJ1-1, with the D gene too uncertain to name. The CDR3 has 11 amino acids, counting the end cysteine and phenylalanine. The entry retains the CDR3 DNA only, 33 bases that are in frame from base 1. In the germline V gene, CDR1 corresponds to MNHEY and CDR2 to SVGAGI.